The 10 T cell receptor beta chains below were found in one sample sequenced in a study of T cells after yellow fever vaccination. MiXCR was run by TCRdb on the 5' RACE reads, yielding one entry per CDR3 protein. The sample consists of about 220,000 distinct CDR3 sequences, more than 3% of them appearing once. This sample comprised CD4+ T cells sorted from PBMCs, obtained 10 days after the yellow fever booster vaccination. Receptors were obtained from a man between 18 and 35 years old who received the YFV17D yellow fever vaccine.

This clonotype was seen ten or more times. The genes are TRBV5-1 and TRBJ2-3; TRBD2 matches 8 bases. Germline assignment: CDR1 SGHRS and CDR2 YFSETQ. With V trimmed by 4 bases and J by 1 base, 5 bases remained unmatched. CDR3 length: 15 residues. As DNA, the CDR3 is TGCGCCAGCAGCCGAAGCGGGGGACGCACAGATACGCAGTATTTT. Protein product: CASSRSGGRTDTQYF.

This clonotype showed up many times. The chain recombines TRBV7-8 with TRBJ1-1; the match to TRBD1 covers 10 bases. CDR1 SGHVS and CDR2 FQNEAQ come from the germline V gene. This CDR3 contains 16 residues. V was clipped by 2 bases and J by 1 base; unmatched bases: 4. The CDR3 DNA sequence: TGTGCCAGCAGCTTATACTGGGACAGGGGGAACACTGAAGCTTTCTTT. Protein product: CASSLYWDRGNTEAFF.

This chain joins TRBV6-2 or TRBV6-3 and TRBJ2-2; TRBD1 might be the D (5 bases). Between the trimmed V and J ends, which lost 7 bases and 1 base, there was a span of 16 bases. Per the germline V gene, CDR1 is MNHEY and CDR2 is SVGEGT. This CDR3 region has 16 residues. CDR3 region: CASTLQAGKNTGELFF. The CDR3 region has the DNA TGTGCCAGCACCCTCCAGGCAGGGAAGAACACCGGGGAGCTGTTTTTT.

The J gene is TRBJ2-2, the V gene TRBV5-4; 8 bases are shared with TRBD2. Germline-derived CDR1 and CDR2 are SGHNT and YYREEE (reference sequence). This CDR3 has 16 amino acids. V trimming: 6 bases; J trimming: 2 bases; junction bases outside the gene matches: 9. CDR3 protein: CASTRGGTGNTGELFF. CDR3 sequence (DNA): TGTGCCAGCACTCGCGGGGGGACGGGTAACACCGGGGAGCTGTTTTTT.

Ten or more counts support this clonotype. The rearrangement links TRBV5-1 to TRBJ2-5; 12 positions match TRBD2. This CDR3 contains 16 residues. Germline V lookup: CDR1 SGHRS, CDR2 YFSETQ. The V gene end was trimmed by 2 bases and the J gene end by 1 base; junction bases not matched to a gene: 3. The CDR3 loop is CASSFGLAGFQETQYF. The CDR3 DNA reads TGCGCCAGCAGCTTTGGACTAGCGGGGTTCCAAGAGACCCAGTACTTC. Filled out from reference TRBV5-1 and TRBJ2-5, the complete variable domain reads KAGVTQTPRYLIKTRGQQVTLSCSPISGHRSVSWYQQTPGQGLQFLFEYFSETQRNKGNFPGRFSGRQFSNSRSEMNVSTLELGDSALYLCASSFGLAGFQETQYFGPGTRLLVL.

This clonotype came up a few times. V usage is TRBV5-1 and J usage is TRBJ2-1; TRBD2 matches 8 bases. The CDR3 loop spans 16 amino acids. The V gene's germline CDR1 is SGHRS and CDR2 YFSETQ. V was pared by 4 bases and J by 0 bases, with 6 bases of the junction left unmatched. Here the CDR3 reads CASSPPAGGSYNEQFF. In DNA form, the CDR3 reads TGCGCCAGCAGCCCCCCCGCGGGGGGCTCCTACAATGAGCAGTTCTTC.

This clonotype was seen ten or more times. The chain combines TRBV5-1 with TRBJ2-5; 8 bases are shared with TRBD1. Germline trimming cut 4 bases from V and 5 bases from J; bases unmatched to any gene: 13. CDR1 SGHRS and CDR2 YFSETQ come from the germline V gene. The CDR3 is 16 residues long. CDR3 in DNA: TGCGCCAGCAGCAGCGGACAGGGCGTCCCGGGGGAGACCCAGTACTTC. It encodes CASSSGQGVPGETQYF.

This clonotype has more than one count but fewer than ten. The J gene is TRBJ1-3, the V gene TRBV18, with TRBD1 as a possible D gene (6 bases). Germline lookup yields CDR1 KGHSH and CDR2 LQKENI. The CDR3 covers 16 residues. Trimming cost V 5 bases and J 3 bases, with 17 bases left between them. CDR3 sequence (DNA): TGTGCCAGCTCAACTTCGACAGGTGGTGGTGGAAACACCATATATTTT. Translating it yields CASSTSTGGGGNTIYF.

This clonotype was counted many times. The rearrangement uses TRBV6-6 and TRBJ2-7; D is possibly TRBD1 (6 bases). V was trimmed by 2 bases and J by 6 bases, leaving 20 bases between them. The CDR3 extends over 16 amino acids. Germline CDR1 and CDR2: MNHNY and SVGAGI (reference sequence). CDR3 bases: TGTGCCAGCAGTTACCCGAAGGGACATGGTTCGTTCGAGCAGTACGTC. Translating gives CASSYPKGHGSFEQYV.

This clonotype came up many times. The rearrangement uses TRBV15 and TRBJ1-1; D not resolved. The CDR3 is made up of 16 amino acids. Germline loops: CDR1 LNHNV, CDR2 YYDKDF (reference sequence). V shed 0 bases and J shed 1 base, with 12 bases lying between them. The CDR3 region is CATSRDAGLANTEAFF. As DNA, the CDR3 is TGTGCCACCAGCAGAGATGCTGGACTTGCGAACACTGAAGCTTTCTTT. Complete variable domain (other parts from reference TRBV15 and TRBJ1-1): DAMVIQNPRYQVTQFGKPVTLSCSQTLNHNVMYWYQQKSSQAPKLLFHYYDKDFNNEADTPDNFQSRRPNTSFCFLDIRSPGLGDTAMYLCATSRDAGLANTEAFFGQGTRLTVV.